Following are 23 T cell receptor beta chains from one sample sequenced in a study of blood T cell repertoires in COVID-19. The data were produced by immunoSEQ multiplex PCR, yet TCRdb's version contains in-frame clones alone and is incomplete. The data contain approximately 25,000 clones, approximately 72% of them singletons. Input material: peripheral blood. These TCRs come from a man aged 50-60 years with COVID-19, enrolled during active disease.

The chain uses TRBV28 and TRBJ2-3; D ambiguous. The V end was cut by 7 bases, the J end by 0 bases, with 2 bases between. CDR1 MDHEN and CDR2 SYDVKM come from the germline V gene. CDR3 length equals 11 residues. This chain's CDR3 is CASTSTDTQYF. In nucleotides, the CDR3 is TGTGCCAGCACTAGCACAGATACGCAGTATTTT.

The chain couples TRBV9 to TRBJ2-2; TRBD1 matches at 7 bases. This CDR3 has 18 residues. CDR1 is SGDLS and CDR2 is YYNGEE in the germline V gene. V gave up 3 bases and J gave up 3 bases; unmatched junction bases: 14. The DNA for the CDR3 is TGTGCCAGCAGCGCACCGGGACAGACAGTATCCTACACCGGGGAGCTGTTTTTT. It is translated as CASSAPGQTVSYTGELFF.

This clone was detected only once. The gene calls are TRBV5-6 and TRBJ2-5; D possibly corresponds to TRBD1 (5 bases). Germline V gene data show CDR1 as SGHDT and CDR2 as YYEEEE. With 1 base removed from V and 5 bases from J, the gap between germline ends came to 9 bases. The CDR3 consists of 13 residues. The CDR3 bases are TGTGCCAGCAGCTTGAGGTCAGGGGAGACCCAGTACTTC. Residues: CASSLRSGETQYF.

The V and J genes are TRBV5-5 and TRBJ1-6; 7 nucleotides match TRBD1. The CDR3 consists of 16 residues. V dropped 4 bases and J dropped 5; count of bases not matched to a gene: 9. Germline V gives CDR1 SGHKS, CDR2 YYEKEE (reference sequence). CDR3 bases: TGTGCCAGCAGCCGCTCTGCGGGGACAGATAATTCACCCCTCCACTTT. Amino acid sequence: CASSRSAGTDNSPLHF.

This clone came up once. The CDR3 protein is CASSLEGTSGSVDTQYF. For the CDR3, the DNA is TGCGCCAGCAGCCTCGAGGGGACTAGCGGGAGTGTAGATACGCAGTATTTT. The chain recombines TRBV4-1 with TRBJ2-3, with 14 bases identical to TRBD2. Trimming took 4 bases from V and 5 from J; bases not matched to a gene: 8. The germline V gene encodes CDR1 MGHRA and CDR2 YSYEKL. This CDR3 has 17 residues.

The chain links TRBV28 to TRBJ1-2; D is unresolved. The CDR3 is 14 residues long. The germline V gene encodes CDR1 MDHEN and CDR2 SYDVKM. Between the trimmed V and J ends, which lost 4 bases and 6 bases, there was a span of 15 bases. CDR3 sequence reads: CASSSLGGRDGYTF. The CDR3 region has the DNA TGTGCCAGCAGTTCCCTGGGAGGGAGGGATGGCTACACCTTC.

The CDR3 bases are TGTGCCAGCCGACAGGCCTCTGGAAACACCATATATTTT. This sequence encodes CASRQASGNTIYF. The chain uses TRBV4-2 and TRBJ1-3, with D perhaps TRBD1 (6 bases). Deletions cut 8 bases from V and 0 bases from J, with 8 bases between. The germline gives CDR1 LGHNA, CDR2 YNFKEQ. The CDR3 contains 13 residues.

The V and J genes are TRBV5-6 and TRBJ1-6; D remains unclear. Between the trimmed V and J ends, which lost 4 bases and 5 bases, there was a span of 16 bases. CDR3 length equals 16 residues. From germline, CDR1 is SGHDT and CDR2 YYEEEE. The CDR3 reads CASSTGPGMNNSPLHF. For the CDR3, the DNA is TGTGCCAGCAGCACTGGGCCGGGGATGAATAATTCACCCCTCCACTTT.

This CDR3 reads CASSFSGVRRETQYF. The CDR3 nucleotides read TGTGCCAGCAGCTTTTCGGGAGTCAGGAGAGAGACCCAGTACTTC. V and J are TRBV7-9 and TRBJ2-5; D is possibly TRBD2 (6 bases). This CDR3 region has 15 residues. The V and J ends lost 3 bases and 4 bases respectively, with 15 bases between them. Per germline, CDR1 SEHNR and CDR2 FQNEAQ (reference sequence).

This clone was seen only once. This chain uses TRBV5-1 with TRBJ2-7; 7 nucleotides agree with TRBD1. Germline trimming cut 2 bases from V and 5 bases from J; bases unmatched to any gene: 7. The V gene's germline CDR1 is SGHRS and CDR2 YFSETQ. This CDR3 has 14 residues. The DNA for the CDR3 is TGCGCCAGCAGCTTAGGACAGGTGAGAAACGAGCAGTACTTC. It specifies CASSLGQVRNEQYF.

This rearrangement joins TRBV25-1 to TRBJ1-4; the match to TRBD1 covers 9 bases. CDR1 MGHDK and CDR2 SYGVNS come from the germline V gene. This CDR3 has 14 residues. V was pared by 4 bases and J by 7 bases, with 4 bases of the junction left unmatched. The CDR3 region is CASSADRGVEKLFF. CDR3 DNA sequence: TGTGCCAGCAGTGCCGACAGGGGGGTTGAAAAACTGTTTTTT. Variable domain in full (rest from reference TRBV25-1 and TRBJ1-4): EADIYQTPRYLVIGTGKKITLECSQTMGHDKMYWYQQDPGMELHLIHYSYGVNSTEKGDLSSESTVSRIRTEHFPLTLESARPSHTSQYLCASSADRGVEKLFFGSGTQLSVL.

V is TRBV28 and J is TRBJ1-1; the D is unclear. The V and J ends lost 0 bases and 1 base respectively, with 9 bases between them. The CDR3 covers 15 residues. CDR1 and CDR2 (germline): MDHEN, SYDVKM. The CDR3 nucleotides read TGTGCCAGCAGTTTATGGATGGGCACGAACACTGAAGCTTTCTTT. Translation gives CASSLWMGTNTEAFF. Using reference TRBV28 and TRBJ1-1 for the parts outside the CDR3, the full variable domain is DVKVTQSSRYLVKRTGEKVFLECVQDMDHENMFWYRQDPGLGLRLIYFSYDVKMKEKGDIPEGYSVSREKKERFSLILESASTNQTSMYLCASSLWMGTNTEAFFGQGTRLTVV.

This clone was counted a single time. In nucleotides, the CDR3 is TGTGCCAGCAGCCCTGAGACAGGGGCGACCTACGAGCAGTACTTC. Its translation is CASSPETGATYEQYF. V and J are TRBV13 and TRBJ2-7, with 8 positions matching TRBD1. CDR1 is PRHDT, CDR2 FYEKMQ, per germline (reference sequence). The junction had 8 bases not matched to a gene; V was cut back by 5 bases and J by 2 bases. This CDR3 spans 15 amino acids.

V usage is TRBV28 and J usage is TRBJ2-3; 9 positions agree with TRBD1. This CDR3 contains 13 residues. Trimming removed 6 bases from V and 5 bases from J; junction bases left unmatched: 3. Germline values: CDR1 MDHEN, CDR2 SYDVKM. CDR3 region: CASRTGGEDTQYF. Here the CDR3 DNA reads TGTGCCAGCAGAACAGGGGGCGAAGATACGCAGTATTTT.

This rearrangement joins TRBV4-1 to TRBJ2-7; 8 bases are a match to TRBD2. Germline CDR1 and CDR2: MGHRA and YSYEKL. The V segment lost 3 bases and the J segment 3 bases; nucleotides outside the gene matches: 7. The CDR3 length is 15 residues. CDR3 DNA: TGCGCCAGCAGCCAGAGGTCCGGGACTAGCTACGAGCAGTACTTC. It specifies CASSQRSGTSYEQYF.

This clone has just a few counts. V usage is TRBV18 and J usage is TRBJ2-7, with 7 bases matching TRBD1. The germline V gene encodes CDR1 KGHSH and CDR2 LQKENI. The CDR3 has 14 amino acids. V trimming: 3 bases; J trimming: 3 bases; junction bases outside the gene matches: 5. The CDR3 loop reads CASSPTGSHYEQYF. In nucleotides, the CDR3 is TGTGCCAGCTCACCGACAGGGAGCCACTACGAGCAGTACTTC.

The chain couples TRBV3-1 (or the pseudogene TRBV3-2) to TRBJ2-3; no clear D gene. This CDR3 has 13 amino acids. V was pared by 0 bases and J by 3 bases, with 4 bases between. Germline V gives CDR1 LGHDT, CDR2 YNNKEL (reference sequence). CDR3 nucleotides: TGTGCCAGCAGCCAAGACGGGACAGATACGCAGTATTTT. It yields the protein CASSQDGTDTQYF.

The J gene is TRBJ2-1, the V gene TRBV3-1 (or the pseudogene TRBV3-2); the match to TRBD2 covers 9 bases. V was pared by 2 bases and J by 4 bases, with 9 bases of the junction left unmatched. The CDR3 covers 17 residues. Looked up from germline, CDR1 is LGHDT and CDR2 is YNNKEL (reference sequence). Written as DNA, the CDR3 is TGTGCCAGCAGCCAAAAGGGTAGCGGGGGATGGTACAATGAGCAGTTCTTC. Translated, it gives CASSQKGSGGWYNEQFF.

This clone was detected only once. CDR3 in DNA: TGTGCCAGCAGTTTATACCAGGGGGCGGGGGAGCAGTACTTC. Protein: CASSLYQGAGEQYF. This sequence joins TRBV28 and TRBJ2-7; 8 positions match TRBD1. CDR3 length: 14 amino acids. Germline CDR1 reads MDHEN; CDR2 reads SYDVKM. J gave up 7 bases and V 1 base, and 6 bases lay outside the gene matches.

The rearrangement uses TRBV7-2 and TRBJ1-4, with TRBD1 matching 9 bases. Germline CDR1 and CDR2: SGHTA and FQGNSA. The CDR3 length is 16 residues. The ends lost 4 bases at V and 9 bases at J; junction bases unmatched: 12. DNA for the CDR3: TGTGCCAGCAGCTCCCAAGGAATGGGACAGGGACAAAAACTGTTTTTT. Its translation is CASSSQGMGQGQKLFF.

This clone has only one observation. V usage is TRBV24-1 and J usage is TRBJ2-1, with a tentative D call TRBD2 (5 bases). The CDR3 is 13 residues long. V gave up 5 bases and J gave up 3 bases, with 7 bases separating them. Germline CDR1 is KGHDR and CDR2 is SFDVKD. CDR3 region: CATSVGLYNEQFF. As DNA, the CDR3 is TGTGCCACCAGTGTTGGACTCTACAATGAGCAGTTCTTC.

The J gene is TRBJ1-1, the V gene TRBV29-1; 7 bases agree with TRBD1. There are 12 residues in the CDR3. CDR1 and CDR2 (germline): SQVTM, ANQGSEA. J lost 4 bases, V lost 5 bases, and 4 bases had no gene match. The DNA of the CDR3 is TGCAGCGTTCGGACAGGCGGCACTGAAGCTTTCTTT. Protein: CSVRTGGTEAFF.

This clone was observed a handful of times. As DNA, the CDR3 is TGTGCCAGCAGTCTGGACAGCGACGGGGGCTACACCTTC. It is translated as CASSLDSDGGYTF. V gene TRBV7-9 combines with J gene TRBJ1-2; maybe TRBD1 (6 bases). V dropped 6 bases and J dropped 8 bases, with 16 bases sitting between them. The germline gives CDR1 SEHNR, CDR2 FQNEAQ (reference sequence). The CDR3 runs to 13 residues. The full variable domain, with the rest looked up from reference TRBV7-9 and TRBJ1-2, is DTGVSQNPRHKITKRGQNVTFRCDPISEHNRLYWYRQTLGQGPEFLTYFQNEAQLEKSRLLSDRFSAERPKGSFSTLEIQRTEQGDSAMYLCASSLDSDGGYTFGSGTRLTVV.